A single sample is the source of the 30 T cell receptor beta chains below, sequenced in a study of cytomegalovirus exposure and HLA in healthy donors. The PCR ran on 60 Vbeta and 13 Jbeta primers. The assay was immunoSEQ multiplex PCR, and TCRdb's table has in-frame clones only and misses some. The profile shows roughly 160,000 clones, roughly 80% of them singletons. The sequencing sample was made of PBMCs. These receptors were obtained from a male donor in good health and CMV-seronegative.

This clone was found a few times. V and J are TRBV6-5 and TRBJ1-2; 7 bases line up with TRBD1. After removal of 3 bases from V and 8 bases from J, the junction contained 12 bases not matched to a gene. Per germline, CDR1 MNHEY and CDR2 SVGAGI. This CDR3 spans 15 amino acids. This CDR3 is CASSYSQDRIRGYTF. CDR3 DNA: TGTGCCAGCAGTTATTCGCAGGACAGGATTCGAGGCTACACCTTC.

The chain joins TRBV19 to TRBJ1-4, with 10 bases identical to TRBD1. CDR3 length: 13 residues. Germline V lookup: CDR1 LNHDA, CDR2 SQIVND (reference sequence). Trimming removed 6 bases from V and 5 bases from J; junction bases left unmatched: 0. The CDR3 DNA sequence: TGTGCCAGTAGGGGACAGGGGAATGAAAAACTGTTTTTT. Residues: CASRGQGNEKLFF.

With respect to this clone: The germline gene is not matched at one end of the junction; a read error may be the cause. The chain joins TRBV4-2 to TRBJ1-2; tentative D call: TRBD1 (6 bases). The CDR3 is 15 amino acids. CDR1 is LGHNA and CDR2 is YNFKEQ in the germline V gene. The CDR3 nucleotides read TGTGCCAGCAGCCAAGAAATAACAGGGTTAAATGGCTACCCCTTC. Translation: CASSQEITGLNGYPF.

J is TRBJ2-3 and V is TRBV7-3, with unresolved D. Trimming shortened V by 3 bases and J by 6 bases, and 10 bases separated the two germline ends. This CDR3 is built from 13 residues. Germline CDR1 and CDR2: SGHTA and FQGTGA. In DNA form, the CDR3 reads TGTGCCAGCAGCTTTCAACTCAGGGATACGCAGTATTTT. Translating it yields CASSFQLRDTQYF. The full variable domain, completed using reference TRBV7-3 and TRBJ2-3, is GAGVSQTPSNKVTEKGKYVELRCDPISGHTALYWYRQSLGQGPEFLIYFQGTGAADDSGLPNDRFFAVRPEGSVSTLKIQRTERGDSAVYLCASSFQLRDTQYFGPGTRLTVL.

The chain employs TRBV10-3 and TRBJ2-1; D may be TRBD2 (5 bases). From germline, CDR1 is ENHRY and CDR2 SYGVKD. The CDR3 has 14 amino acids. The germline V and J ends were trimmed by 0 bases and 8 bases, with 11 bases remaining between them. CDR3 DNA: TGTGCCATCAGTGAGTCTCTAGCAGTCCATGAGCAGTTCTTC. Translation: CAISESLAVHEQFF.

V usage is TRBV30 and J usage is TRBJ2-2; tentatively, D is TRBD2 (6 bases). Trimming pared 0 bases from V and 1 base from J, leaving 12 bases between. This CDR3 is built from 16 residues. Looked up from germline, CDR1 is GTSNPN and CDR2 is SVGIG (reference sequence). The CDR3 here is CAWSVDGEVNTGELFF. The CDR3 region has the DNA TGTGCCTGGAGTGTTGACGGGGAGGTGAACACCGGGGAGCTGTTTTTT.

V and J are TRBV28 and TRBJ2-1, with TRBD1 as a possible D gene (6 bases). CDR1 and CDR2 (germline): MDHEN, SYDVKM. This CDR3 has 12 amino acids. Trimming took off 5 bases at V and 9 bases at J, with 11 bases between the two ends. The CDR3 here is CASSPQGSEQFF. The CDR3 nucleotides are TGTGCCAGCAGTCCTCAGGGGAGTGAGCAGTTCTTC.

This clone was observed a handful of times. This chain links TRBV6-6 with TRBJ2-2; 9 nucleotides line up with TRBD1. After removal of 6 bases from V and 7 bases from J, the junction contained 9 bases not matched to a gene. The CDR3 length is 15 residues. The V gene's germline CDR1 is MNHNY and CDR2 SVGAGI (reference sequence). CDR3 sequence (DNA): TGTGCCAGCAGCACCGGGACAGGGATAAGCGGGGAGCTGTTTTTT. This codes for CASSTGTGISGELFF.

DNA of the CDR3: TGTGCCAGCTCACCGCTAGACAGCAATAATTCACCCCTCCACTTT. Translation: CASSPLDSNNSPLHF. This chain uses TRBV18 with TRBJ1-6; a weak D match, TRBD1 (5 bases). CDR1 is KGHSH and CDR2 is LQKENI in the germline V gene. V shed 3 bases and J shed 5 bases, with 11 bases lying between them. The CDR3 is 15 residues long. Full variable domain (remainder filled in from reference TRBV18 and TRBJ1-6): NAGVMQNPRHLVRRRGQEARLRCSPMKGHSHVYWYRQLPEEGLKFMVYLQKENIIDESGMPKERFSAEFPKEGPSILRIQQVVRGDSAAYFCASSPLDSNNSPLHFGNGTRLTVT.

The chain carries TRBV28 and TRBJ2-7; D ambiguous. This CDR3 is built from 13 residues. The germline V gene encodes CDR1 MDHEN and CDR2 SYDVKM. V shed 7 bases and J shed 2 bases, with 12 bases lying between them. In DNA form, the CDR3 reads TGTGCCAGCACCCTCAGTGTCACCTACGAGCAGTACTTC. Its translation: CASTLSVTYEQYF.

This clone was seen a single time. This chain uses TRBV13 with TRBJ2-1, with 14 bases that match TRBD2. This CDR3 is built from 16 residues. The V gene end was trimmed by 3 bases and the J gene end by 7 bases; junction bases not matched to a gene: 5. Germline assignment: CDR1 PRHDT and CDR2 FYEKMQ (reference sequence). The CDR3 sequence: CASSLGTSGGPNEQFF. The CDR3 DNA follows: TGTGCCAGCAGCTTGGGGACTAGCGGGGGACCTAATGAGCAGTTCTTC.

This clone was recorded only once. V usage is TRBV7-8 and J usage is TRBJ2-2; no firm D call. The CDR3 runs 14 residues. V gave up 8 bases and J gave up 0 bases, with 10 bases separating them. CDR1 is SGHVS, CDR2 FQNEAQ, per germline. The CDR3 coding sequence is TGTGCCAGCTTACTGACTGCGAACACCGGGGAGCTGTTTTTT. It encodes CASLLTANTGELFF.

The CDR3 sequence is CASHLTETQYF. The DNA of the CDR3 is TGTGCCTCCCATCTCACTGAGACCCAGTACTTC. V gene TRBV6-1 combines with J gene TRBJ2-5; no reliable D call. Looked up from germline, CDR1 is MNHNS and CDR2 is SASEGT. CDR3 length: 11 amino acids. The V end lost 11 bases, the J end lost 5 bases, and 12 bases lay between the germline ends.

This chain uses TRBV5-6 with TRBJ2-5; no firm D call. V was clipped by 0 bases and J by 4 bases, with 13 bases between them. Per germline, CDR1 SGHDT and CDR2 YYEEEE. The CDR3 sequence is 15 residues long. The CDR3 region has the DNA TGTGCCAGCAGCTTGGTCGGTCGCACTACAGAGACCCAGTACTTC. It translates to CASSLVGRTTETQYF.

Only a few counts were recorded for this clone. The genes are TRBV7-2 and TRBJ2-1; D is undetermined. V was trimmed by 0 bases and J by 0 bases, leaving 6 bases between them. CDR1 and CDR2 (germline): SGHTA, FQGNSA. There are 15 residues in the CDR3. DNA of the CDR3: TGTGCCAGCAGCTTAGCGGCCTTCTCCTACAATGAGCAGTTCTTC. Amino acids: CASSLAAFSYNEQFF.

The rearrangement uses TRBV29-1 and TRBJ2-7, with TRBD1 identical over 8 bases. Germline CDR1 and CDR2: SQVTM and ANQGSEA. V lost 6 bases, J lost 1 base, and 2 bases stayed unmatched. This CDR3 is built from 12 residues. Written as DNA, the CDR3 is TGCAGCGTGACAGGGGCATCCTACGAGCAGTACTTC. This translates into CSVTGASYEQYF.

The chain has TRBV9 and TRBJ2-3, with TRBD2 matching over 7 bases. V gave up 0 bases and J gave up 1 base; unmatched junction bases: 8. This CDR3 has 17 residues. Germline V gene lookup returns CDR1 SGDLS and CDR2 YYNGEE. The CDR3 region has the DNA TGTGCCAGCAGCGTAGACGGTACGGGGGGTCGCACAGATACGCAGTATTTT. It translates to CASSVDGTGGRTDTQYF.

This clone occurred a few times. The chain uses TRBV28 and TRBJ1-1, with TRBD1 identical over 10 bases. The CDR3 is 14 residues long. Germline CDR1 reads MDHEN; CDR2 reads SYDVKM. V lost 6 bases, J lost 3 bases, and 4 bases stayed unmatched. The DNA of the CDR3 is TGTGCCAGCAGGGTAGGGACAGGGGACACTGAAGCTTTCTTT. Translating gives CASRVGTGDTEAFF.

The J gene is TRBJ2-3, the V gene TRBV28; perhaps TRBD1 as D (6 bases). The CDR3 is 15 amino acids. Between the trimmed V and J ends, which lost 6 bases and 3 bases, there was a span of 16 bases. The germline V gene has CDR1 MDHEN and CDR2 SYDVKM. This CDR3 reads CASSDTGIGTDTQYF. CDR3 DNA sequence: TGTGCCAGCAGCGATACAGGGATTGGGACAGATACGCAGTATTTT. The full variable domain, with the rest looked up from reference TRBV28 and TRBJ2-3, is DVKVTQSSRYLVKRTGEKVFLECVQDMDHENMFWYRQDPGLGLRLIYFSYDVKMKEKGDIPEGYSVSREKKERFSLILESASTNQTSMYLCASSDTGIGTDTQYFGPGTRLTVL.

The V and J genes are TRBV30 and TRBJ2-3, with D maybe TRBD2 (6 bases). The CDR3 sequence is 14 residues long. The germline V gene has CDR1 GTSNPN and CDR2 SVGIG (reference sequence). Trimming cost V 0 bases and J 2 bases, with 9 bases left between them. The CDR3 bases are TGTGCCTGGAGTGTGGGCGGGGACACAGATACGCAGTATTTT. It translates to CAWSVGGDTDTQYF.

CDR3 in amino acids: CASSQGSGYTF. DNA for the CDR3: TGTGCCAGCAGTCAGGGATCCGGCTACACCTTC. The rearrangement links TRBV6-1 to TRBJ1-2, with D maybe TRBD1 (5 bases). The V end lost 5 bases, the J end lost 8 bases, and 9 bases lay between the germline ends. The CDR3 is 11 amino acids. CDR1 is MNHNS and CDR2 is SASEGT in the germline V gene.

The chain uses TRBV7-9 and TRBJ1-3; TRBD1 aligns across 7 bases. The CDR3 loop spans 17 amino acids. The germline gives CDR1 SEHNR, CDR2 FQNEAQ (reference sequence). The V gene end was trimmed by 6 bases and the J gene end by 3 bases; junction bases not matched to a gene: 14. Here the CDR3 reads CASSPLGGTANGNTIYF. In DNA, the CDR3 is TGTGCCAGCAGTCCCCTAGGGGGGACAGCAAATGGAAACACCATATATTTT.

The rearrangement links TRBV5-8 to TRBJ2-3; 8 bases are a match to TRBD1. CDR1 and CDR2 from the germline V gene are SGHTS and YDEGEE. Trimming cost V 5 bases and J 0 bases; bases outside gene matches: 5. There are 15 residues in the CDR3. The CDR3: CASRTQGASTDTQYF. CDR3 DNA sequence: TGTGCCAGCAGGACCCAGGGGGCCAGCACAGATACGCAGTATTTT. Looking up the rest from reference TRBV5-8 and TRBJ2-3 gives the full variable domain: EAGVTQSPTHLIKTRGQQATLRCSPISGHTSVYWYQQALGLGLQFLLWYDEGEERNRGNFPPRFSGRQFPNYSSELNVNALELEDSALYLCASRTQGASTDTQYFGPGTRLTVL.

The chain couples TRBV9 to TRBJ1-2; possibly TRBD1 for D (6 bases). There are 12 residues in the CDR3. Trimming took 8 bases from V and 5 from J, leaving 13 bases between them. Germline CDR1 and CDR2: SGDLS and YYNGEE. The CDR3: CASGGGLYGYTF. The CDR3 coding sequence is TGTGCCAGTGGGGGGGGCTTGTATGGCTACACCTTC.

This sequence joins TRBV4-2 and TRBJ2-3; TRBD2 aligns across 11 bases. The V gene end was trimmed by 2 bases and the J gene end by 2 bases; junction bases not matched to a gene: 6. There are 17 residues in the CDR3. The germline gives CDR1 LGHNA, CDR2 YNFKEQ. The CDR3 DNA is TGTGCCAGCAGCCAATCGGGACTAGCGGATTACACAGATACGCAGTATTTT. This codes for CASSQSGLADYTDTQYF.

The chain couples TRBV29-1 to TRBJ2-5; a possible D gene is TRBD2 (6 bases). The CDR3 spans 12 residues. Trimming left V 0 bases short and J 8 bases short, with 10 bases between. Germline V lookup: CDR1 SQVTM, CDR2 ANQGSEA. The DNA of the CDR3 is TGCAGCGTTGAAGATACGGGAGAAACCCAGTACTTC. It encodes CSVEDTGETQYF.

This clone was picked up one time. The CDR3 DNA reads as TGTGCCAGTCGGCGGGCTAGCGGCACTGGGGTTTCCTACGAGCAGTACTTC. Its protein product is CASRRASGTGVSYEQYF. V and J are TRBV27 and TRBJ2-7, with TRBD2 matching over 7 bases. The CDR3 consists of 17 residues. Germline trimming cut 9 bases from V and 1 base from J; bases unmatched to any gene: 18. Germline loops: CDR1 MNHEY, CDR2 SMNVEV (reference sequence).

The V gene is TRBV6-6, the J gene TRBJ2-1, with a weak D call TRBD2 (6 bases). V gave up 2 bases and J gave up 10 bases, with 15 bases separating them. From germline, CDR1 is MNHNY and CDR2 SVGAGI (reference sequence). The CDR3 sequence is 14 residues long. CDR3 sequence: CASSYRDSGAEQFF. CDR3 nucleotide sequence: TGTGCCAGCAGTTACCGGGACTCCGGGGCGGAGCAGTTCTTC.

The chain has TRBV4-3 and TRBJ2-7, with 7 positions matching TRBD1. The length of the CDR3 is 15 residues. J lost 5 bases, V lost 3 bases, and 10 bases had no gene match. Germline V lookup: CDR1 LGHNA, CDR2 YSLEER. The CDR3 region is CASSHDRESSDEQYF. The CDR3 DNA follows: TGCGCCAGCAGCCACGACAGGGAGTCTTCCGACGAGCAGTACTTC.

The J gene is TRBJ2-2, the V gene TRBV4-3, with 13 bases matching TRBD2. The CDR3 is 18 amino acids. With V trimmed by 2 bases and J by 2 bases, 5 bases remained unmatched. Germline V gene sequence: CDR1 LGHNA, CDR2 YSLEER. The chain's CDR3 is CASSQSLAGGPNTGELFF. The CDR3, as DNA: TGCGCCAGCAGCCAATCACTAGCGGGGGGGCCTAACACCGGGGAGCTGTTTTTT.